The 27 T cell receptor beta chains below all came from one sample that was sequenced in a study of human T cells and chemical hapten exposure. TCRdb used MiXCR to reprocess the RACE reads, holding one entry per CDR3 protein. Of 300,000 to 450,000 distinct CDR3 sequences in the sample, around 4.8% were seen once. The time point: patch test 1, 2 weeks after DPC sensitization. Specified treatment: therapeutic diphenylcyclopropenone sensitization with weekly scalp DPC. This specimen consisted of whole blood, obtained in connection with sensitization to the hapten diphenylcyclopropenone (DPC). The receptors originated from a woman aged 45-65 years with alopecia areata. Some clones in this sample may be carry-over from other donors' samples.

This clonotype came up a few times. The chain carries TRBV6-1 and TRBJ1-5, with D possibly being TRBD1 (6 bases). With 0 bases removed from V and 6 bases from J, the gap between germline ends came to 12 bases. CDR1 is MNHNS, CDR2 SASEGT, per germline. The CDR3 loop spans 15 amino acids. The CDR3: CASSEAGNRAQPQHF. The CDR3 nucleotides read TGTGCCAGCAGTGAAGCGGGCAACAGGGCTCAGCCCCAGCATTTT.

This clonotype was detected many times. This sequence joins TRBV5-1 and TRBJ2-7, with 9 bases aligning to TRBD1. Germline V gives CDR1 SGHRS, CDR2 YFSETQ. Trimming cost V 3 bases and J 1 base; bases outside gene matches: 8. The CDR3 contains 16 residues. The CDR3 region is CASSSLTGGKSYEQYF. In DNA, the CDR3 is TGCGCCAGCAGCTCATTAACAGGGGGCAAATCCTACGAGCAGTACTTC.

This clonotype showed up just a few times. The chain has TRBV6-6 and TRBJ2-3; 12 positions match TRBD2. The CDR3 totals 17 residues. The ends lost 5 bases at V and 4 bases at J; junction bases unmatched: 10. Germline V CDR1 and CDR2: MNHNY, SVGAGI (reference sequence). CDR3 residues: CASSTGTSGLGADTQYF. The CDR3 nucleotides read TGTGCCAGCAGTACCGGGACTAGCGGGCTCGGGGCAGATACGCAGTATTTT.

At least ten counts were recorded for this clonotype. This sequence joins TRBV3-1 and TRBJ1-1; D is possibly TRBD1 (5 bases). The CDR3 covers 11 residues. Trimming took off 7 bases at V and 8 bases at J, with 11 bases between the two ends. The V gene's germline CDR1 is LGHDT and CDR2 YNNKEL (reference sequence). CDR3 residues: CASIHGAEAFF. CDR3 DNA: TGTGCCAGCATCCATGGGGCGGAAGCTTTCTTT.

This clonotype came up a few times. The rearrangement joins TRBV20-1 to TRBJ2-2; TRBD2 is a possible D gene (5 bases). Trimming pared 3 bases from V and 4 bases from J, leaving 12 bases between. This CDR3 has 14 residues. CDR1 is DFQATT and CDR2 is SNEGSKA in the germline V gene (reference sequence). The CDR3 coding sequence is TGCAGTGCTAGGGCCGGACTGGTCACCGGGGAGCTGTTTTTT. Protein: CSARAGLVTGELFF.

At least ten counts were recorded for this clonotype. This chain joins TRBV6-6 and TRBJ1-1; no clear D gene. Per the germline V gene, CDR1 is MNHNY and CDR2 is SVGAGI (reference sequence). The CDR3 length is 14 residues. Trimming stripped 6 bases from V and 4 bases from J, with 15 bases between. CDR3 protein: CASSREGVATEAFF. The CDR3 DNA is TGTGCCAGCAGCCGCGAGGGCGTGGCCACTGAAGCTTTCTTT.

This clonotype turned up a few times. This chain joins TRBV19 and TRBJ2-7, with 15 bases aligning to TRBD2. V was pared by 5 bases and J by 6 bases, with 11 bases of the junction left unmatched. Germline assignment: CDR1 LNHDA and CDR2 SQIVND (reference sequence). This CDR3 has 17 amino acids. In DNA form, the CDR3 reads TGTGCCAGTAGTTCCGGACTAGCGGGAGGGCGCCTCCTCGAGCAGTACTTC. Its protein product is CASSSGLAGGRLLEQYF.

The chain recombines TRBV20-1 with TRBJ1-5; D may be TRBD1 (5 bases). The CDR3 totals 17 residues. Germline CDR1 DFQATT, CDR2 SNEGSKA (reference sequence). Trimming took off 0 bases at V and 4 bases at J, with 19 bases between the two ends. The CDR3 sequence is CSARDGAGTLGNQPQHF. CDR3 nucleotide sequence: TGCAGTGCTAGAGATGGGGCAGGGACTCTAGGAAATCAGCCCCAGCATTTT.

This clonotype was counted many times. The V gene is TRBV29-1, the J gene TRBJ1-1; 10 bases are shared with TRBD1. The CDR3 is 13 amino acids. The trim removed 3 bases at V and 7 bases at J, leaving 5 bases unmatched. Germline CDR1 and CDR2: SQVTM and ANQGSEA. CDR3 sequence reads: CSVDSGQGGEAFF. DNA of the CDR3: TGCAGCGTTGACTCCGGACAGGGGGGTGAAGCTTTCTTT.

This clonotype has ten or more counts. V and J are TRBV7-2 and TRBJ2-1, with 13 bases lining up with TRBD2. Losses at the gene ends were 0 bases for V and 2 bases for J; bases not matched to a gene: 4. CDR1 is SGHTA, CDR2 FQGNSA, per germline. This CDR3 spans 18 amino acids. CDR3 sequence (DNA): TGTGCCAGCAGCTTAGCCCGGACTAGCGGGAGAACCTACAATGAGCAGTTCTTC. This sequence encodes CASSLARTSGRTYNEQFF.

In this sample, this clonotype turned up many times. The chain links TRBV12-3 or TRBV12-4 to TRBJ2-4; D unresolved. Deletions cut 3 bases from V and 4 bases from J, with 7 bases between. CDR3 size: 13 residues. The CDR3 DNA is TGTGCCAGCAGTTTGGGCGGTAAAAACATTCAGTACTTC. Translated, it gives CASSLGGKNIQYF.

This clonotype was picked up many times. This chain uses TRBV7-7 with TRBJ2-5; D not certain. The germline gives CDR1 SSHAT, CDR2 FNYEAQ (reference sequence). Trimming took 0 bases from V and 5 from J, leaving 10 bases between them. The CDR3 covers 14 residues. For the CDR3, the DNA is TGTGCCAGCAGCTTAGCGCTCGGGCAGGAGACCCAGTACTTC. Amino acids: CASSLALGQETQYF.

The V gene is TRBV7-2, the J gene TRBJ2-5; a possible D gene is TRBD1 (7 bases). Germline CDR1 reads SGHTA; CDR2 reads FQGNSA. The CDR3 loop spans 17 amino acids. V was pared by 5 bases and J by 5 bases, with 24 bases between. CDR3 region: CASSQGVAAARTETQYF. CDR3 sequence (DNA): TGTGCCAGCAGCCAGGGGGTAGCGGCCGCTCGAACGGAGACCCAGTACTTC.

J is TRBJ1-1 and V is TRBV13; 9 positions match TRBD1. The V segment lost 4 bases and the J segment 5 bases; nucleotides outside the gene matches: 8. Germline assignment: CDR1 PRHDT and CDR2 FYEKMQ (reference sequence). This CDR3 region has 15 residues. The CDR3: CASSSRGQGRTEAFF. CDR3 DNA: TGTGCCAGCAGCTCGAGGGGACAGGGAAGAACTGAAGCTTTCTTT.

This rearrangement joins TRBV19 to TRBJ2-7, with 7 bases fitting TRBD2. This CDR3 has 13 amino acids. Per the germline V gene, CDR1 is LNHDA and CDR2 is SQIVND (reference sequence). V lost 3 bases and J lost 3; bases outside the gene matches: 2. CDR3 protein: CASSMAGDYEQYF. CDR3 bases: TGTGCCAGTAGTATGGCGGGAGACTACGAGCAGTACTTC.

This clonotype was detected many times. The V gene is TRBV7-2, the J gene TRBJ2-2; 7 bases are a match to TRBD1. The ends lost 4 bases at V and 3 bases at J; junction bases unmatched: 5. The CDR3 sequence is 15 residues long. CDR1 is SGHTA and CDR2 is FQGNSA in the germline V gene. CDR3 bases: TGTGCCAGCAGCTCCCGACAGGGCTACACCGGGGAGCTGTTTTTT. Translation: CASSSRQGYTGELFF.

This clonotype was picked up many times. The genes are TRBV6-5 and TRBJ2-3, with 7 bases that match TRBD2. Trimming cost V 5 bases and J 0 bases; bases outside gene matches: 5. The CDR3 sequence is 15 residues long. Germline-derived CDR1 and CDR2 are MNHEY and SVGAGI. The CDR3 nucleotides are TGTGCCAGCAGTAAGAGCGGGACTAGCACAGATACGCAGTATTTT. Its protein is CASSKSGTSTDTQYF.

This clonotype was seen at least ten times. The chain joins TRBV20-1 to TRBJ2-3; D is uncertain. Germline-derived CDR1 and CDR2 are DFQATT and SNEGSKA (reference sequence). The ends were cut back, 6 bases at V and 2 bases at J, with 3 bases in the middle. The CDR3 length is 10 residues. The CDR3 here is CSAVTDTQYF. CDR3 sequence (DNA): TGCAGTGCCGTCACAGATACGCAGTATTTT.

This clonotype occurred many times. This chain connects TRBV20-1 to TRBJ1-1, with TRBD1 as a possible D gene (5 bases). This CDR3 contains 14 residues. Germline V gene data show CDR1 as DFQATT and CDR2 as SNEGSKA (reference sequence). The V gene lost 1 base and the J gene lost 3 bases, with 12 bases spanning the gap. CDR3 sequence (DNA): TGCAGTGCTAGAGTATCCATGGGGGACACTGAAGCTTTCTTT. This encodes CSARVSMGDTEAFF.

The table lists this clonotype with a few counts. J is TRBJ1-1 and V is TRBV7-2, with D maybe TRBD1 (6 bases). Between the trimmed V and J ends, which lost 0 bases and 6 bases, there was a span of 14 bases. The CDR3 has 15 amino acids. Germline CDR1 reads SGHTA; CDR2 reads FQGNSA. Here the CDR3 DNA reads TGTGCCAGCAGCTTAGCACAGGGACTAACCGCTGAAGCTTTCTTT. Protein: CASSLAQGLTAEAFF.

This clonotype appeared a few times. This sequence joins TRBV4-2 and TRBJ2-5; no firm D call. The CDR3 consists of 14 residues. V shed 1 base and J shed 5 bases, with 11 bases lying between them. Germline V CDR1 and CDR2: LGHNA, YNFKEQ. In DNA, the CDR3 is TGTGCCAGCAGCCAAGCAGGTGCCGTGGAGACCCAGTACTTC. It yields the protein CASSQAGAVETQYF.

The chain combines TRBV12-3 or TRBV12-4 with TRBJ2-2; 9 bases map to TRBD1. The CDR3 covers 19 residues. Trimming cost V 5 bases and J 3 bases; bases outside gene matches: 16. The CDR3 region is CASSDGTGTISRDTGELFF. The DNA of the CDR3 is TGTGCCAGCAGTGACGGGACAGGGACCATCTCCAGGGACACCGGGGAGCTGTTTTTT.

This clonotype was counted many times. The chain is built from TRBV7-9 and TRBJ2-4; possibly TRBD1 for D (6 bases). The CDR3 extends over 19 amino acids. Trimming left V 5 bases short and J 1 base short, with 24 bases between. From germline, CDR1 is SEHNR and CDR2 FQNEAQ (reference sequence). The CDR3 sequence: CASSPRLQAAQGAKNIQYF. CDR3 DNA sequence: TGTGCCAGCAGCCCCAGGTTACAGGCCGCGCAGGGGGCCAAAAACATTCAGTACTTC.

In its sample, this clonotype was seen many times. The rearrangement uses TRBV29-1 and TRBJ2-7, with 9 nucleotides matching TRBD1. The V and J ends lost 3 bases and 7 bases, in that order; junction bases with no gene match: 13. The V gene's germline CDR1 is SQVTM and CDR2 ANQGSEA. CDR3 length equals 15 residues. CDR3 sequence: CSVEPGTGIFGEQYF. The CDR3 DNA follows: TGCAGCGTTGAGCCCGGGACAGGGATCTTTGGGGAGCAGTACTTC.

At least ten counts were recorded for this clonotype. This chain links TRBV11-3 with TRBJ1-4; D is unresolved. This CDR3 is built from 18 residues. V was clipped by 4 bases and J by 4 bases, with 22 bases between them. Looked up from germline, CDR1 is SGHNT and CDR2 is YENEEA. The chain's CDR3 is CASSYREAAMQLNEKLFF. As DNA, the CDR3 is TGTGCCAGCAGCTATAGAGAGGCAGCTATGCAACTTAATGAAAAACTGTTTTTT. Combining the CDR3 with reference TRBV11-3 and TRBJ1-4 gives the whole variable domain EAGVVQSPRYKIIEKKQPVAFWCNPISGHNTLYWYLQNLGQGPELLIRYENEEAVDDSQLPKDRFSAERLKGVDSTLKIQPAELGDSAVYLCASSYREAAMQLNEKLFFGSGTQLSVL.

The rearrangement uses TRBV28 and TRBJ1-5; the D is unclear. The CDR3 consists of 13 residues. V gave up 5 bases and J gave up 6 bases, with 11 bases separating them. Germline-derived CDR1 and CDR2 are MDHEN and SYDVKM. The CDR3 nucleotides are TGTGCCAGCAGTGATCCTACCCCTCAGCCCCAGCATTTT. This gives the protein CASSDPTPQPQHF.

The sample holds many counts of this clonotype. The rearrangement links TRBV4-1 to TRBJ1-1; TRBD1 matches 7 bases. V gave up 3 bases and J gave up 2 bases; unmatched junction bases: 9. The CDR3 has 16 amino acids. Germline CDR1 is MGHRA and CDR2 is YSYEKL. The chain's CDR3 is CASSHPRTGLNTEAFF. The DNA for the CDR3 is TGCGCCAGCAGCCACCCTAGGACAGGACTTAACACTGAAGCTTTCTTT.